These 10 T cell receptor beta chains were sequenced from one sample in a study of cytomegalovirus exposure and HLA in healthy donors. 60 Vbeta and 13 Jbeta primers were used in PCR. Using immunoSEQ multiplex PCR, the repertoire was profiled, and TCRdb retains in-frame clones only, with some absent. The table lists more than 200,000 clones, 60% to 85% of them singletons, with about 14% in the top ten. The sample consisted of PBMCs. Receptors were obtained from a man in his forties or fifties in good health and CMV-seronegative.

This clone has a handful of counts. The rearrangement links TRBV2 to TRBJ1-6; D is possibly TRBD1 (5 bases). CDR3 length: 12 residues. In germline, CDR1 is SNHLY, CDR2 FYNNEI. Deletions cut 9 bases from V and 15 bases from J, with 18 bases between. DNA of the CDR3: TGTGCCAGTTCAGGGCTTCCAGTTCTCCTCCACTTT. This gives the protein CASSGLPVLLHF.

The V and J genes are TRBV27 and TRBJ2-7; 8 bases are shared with TRBD1. V trimming: 1 base; J trimming: 2 bases; junction bases outside the gene matches: 4. Germline V CDR1 and CDR2: MNHEY, SMNVEV (reference sequence). The CDR3 spans 15 residues. The CDR3 DNA reads as TGTGCCAGCAGTTTATATGGCAGGGGGCCCTACGAGCAGTACTTC. This codes for CASSLYGRGPYEQYF.

The chain recombines TRBV7-8 with TRBJ1-2, with D possibly being TRBD1 (5 bases). The CDR3 sequence is 17 residues long. The germline V and J ends were trimmed by 3 bases and 6 bases, with 23 bases remaining between them. CDR1 and CDR2 from the germline V gene are SGHVS and FQNEAQ. The CDR3 here is CASSFGRGMQRWDGYTF. The CDR3 DNA follows: TGTGCCAGCAGCTTTGGGAGGGGAATGCAAAGATGGGATGGCTACACCTTC.

V and J are TRBV27 and TRBJ1-2; 8 bases align to TRBD1. This CDR3 has 17 residues. Per the germline V gene, CDR1 is MNHEY and CDR2 is SMNVEV (reference sequence). V shed 5 bases, J shed 7 bases, and the junction held 18 bases outside the gene matches. The CDR3 bases are TGTGCCAGCAGTGTATTAACCCCGTCGGCAGGGGGCGTTGGCTACACCTTC. Amino acid sequence: CASSVLTPSAGGVGYTF.

J is TRBJ2-7 and V is TRBV5-3; no definite D call. TRBV5-3 is marked as an open reading frame, function uncertain. V shed 4 bases and J shed 3 bases, with 14 bases lying between them. This CDR3 spans 14 amino acids. CDR3 nucleotides: TGTGCCAGAAGCCCCCATGCGCCTCGCTACGAGCAGTACTTC. As protein: CARSPHAPRYEQYF.

The chain combines TRBV5-6 with TRBJ2-3, with TRBD1 identical over 12 bases. The CDR3 is made up of 15 amino acids. Germline V CDR1 and CDR2: SGHDT, YYEEEE. J gave up 6 bases and V 4 bases, and 6 bases lay outside the gene matches. The CDR3, as DNA: TGTGCCAGCAGCGGGGACAGGGGGCGAGGGGATACGCAGTATTTT. Its translation: CASSGDRGRGDTQYF.

The genes are TRBV2 and TRBJ1-1, with TRBD1 as a possible D gene (5 bases). Germline V gene data show CDR1 as SNHLY and CDR2 as FYNNEI. The CDR3 has 13 residues. The V gene lost 6 bases and the J gene lost 5 bases, with 13 bases spanning the gap. The CDR3 nucleotides are TGTGCCAGCAGCCCCGCAGGGAGGACTGAAGCTTTCTTT. Amino acids: CASSPAGRTEAFF.

V is TRBV7-9 and J is TRBJ1-2; 7 bases line up with TRBD1. V lost 7 bases and J lost 4; bases outside the gene matches: 9. The CDR3 totals 14 residues. CDR1 and CDR2 (germline): SEHNR, FQNEAQ (reference sequence). CDR3 in DNA: TGTGCCAGCACGGGGACAGACCAAACCTATGGCTACACCTTC. It translates to CASTGTDQTYGYTF.

This chain links TRBV10-2 with TRBJ2-1; D may be TRBD2 (6 bases). CDR1 is WSHSY and CDR2 is SAAADI in the germline V gene. The CDR3 runs to 13 residues. V lost 5 bases and J lost 4, with 9 bases in between. CDR3 DNA sequence: TGCGCCAGCAGTCTAGCGCGGTACAATGAGCAGTTCTTC. This sequence encodes CASSLARYNEQFF.

The CDR3 sequence: CASSFGTERADTQYF. CDR3 bases: TGTGCCAGCAGCTTTGGGACAGAGCGCGCAGATACGCAGTATTTT. The chain couples TRBV13 to TRBJ2-3; the match to TRBD1 covers 7 bases. With 3 bases clipped from V and 4 bases from J, the junction kept 7 bases outside the gene matches. CDR1 and CDR2 (germline): PRHDT, FYEKMQ (reference sequence). The CDR3 is 15 amino acids.